This T cell receptor beta chain was recovered during a study of CD8 T cells in ankylosing spondylitis. General observations from the study: Clones that were linked to disease were CD8+ and were relatively rare in peripheral blood. It appeared that ankylosing spondylitis blood was characterized by a TCR beta motif of under ten highly homologous variants.

This clonotype was detected many times. Its antigen is unidentified. Library preparation for TCR beta used quantitative 5'-RACE with molecular barcodes. TCRdb re-called the 5' RACE reads with MiXCR, one entry per CDR3 protein. The data show roughly 38,000 distinct CDR3 sequences, around 3% seen once. The sequencing input was blood, either unsorted or a sorted T cell fraction (not recorded which). This clonotype was obtained from a male donor with ankylosing spondylitis or in good health (not recorded which).

The CDR3: CASSASPQETQYF. The CDR3 DNA sequence: TGTGCCAGCAGTGCCAGCCCCCAAGAGACCCAGTACTTC. The chain combines TRBV9 with TRBJ2-5; D not resolved. The CDR3 loop spans 13 amino acids. Trimming left V 5 bases short and J 1 base short, with 9 bases between. Germline CDR1 and CDR2: SGDLS and YYNGEE.